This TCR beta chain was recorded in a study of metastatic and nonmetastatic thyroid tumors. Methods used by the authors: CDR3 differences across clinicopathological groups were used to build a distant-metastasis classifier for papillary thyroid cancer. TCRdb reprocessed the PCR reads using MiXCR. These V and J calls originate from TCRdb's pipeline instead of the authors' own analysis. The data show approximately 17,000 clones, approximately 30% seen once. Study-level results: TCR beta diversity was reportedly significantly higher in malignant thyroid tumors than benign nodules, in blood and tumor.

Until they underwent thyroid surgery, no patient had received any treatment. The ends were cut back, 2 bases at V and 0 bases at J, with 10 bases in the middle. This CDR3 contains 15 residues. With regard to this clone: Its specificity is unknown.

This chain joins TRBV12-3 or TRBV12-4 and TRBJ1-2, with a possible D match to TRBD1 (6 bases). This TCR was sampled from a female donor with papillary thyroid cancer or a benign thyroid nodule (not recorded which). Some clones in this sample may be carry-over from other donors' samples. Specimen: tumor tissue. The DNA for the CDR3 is TGTGCCAGCAGTTTATCTGGGACACCTAACTATGGCTACACCTTC. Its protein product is CASSLSGTPNYGYTF.